This is a list of T cell receptor beta chains from one sample in a study of blood T cell repertoires in COVID-19. The repertoire was sequenced with immunoSEQ multiplex PCR; TCRdb's copy has only in-frame clones and lacks some. Of about 280,000 clones detected, roughly 91% appear once; the ten largest clones hold around 2%. Sequenced: PBMCs or T cells enriched from blood (not recorded which). These receptor sequences come from a woman aged 60-75 years in a cohort exposed to, infected with or recovered from COVID-19 (not recorded which). Both conserved end residues are part of each CDR3.

V gene	CDR3 length	CDR3 protein
TRBV7-3	13	CASSLLGGETQYF
TRBV4-1	15	CASSQGQGPRPEAFF
TRBV19	18	CASSSGQRLVLGNQPQHF
TRBV6-5	14	CASRSPWTIYGYTF
TRBV7-8	15	CASSLRQGNTGELFF
TRBV9	13	CASSVGRAYGYTF
TRBV30	13	CASLSGSRDEQFF
TRBV5-6	15	CASSLTSGSSVEQFF
TRBV3-1/TRBV3-2	12	CASGGAYYGYTF
TRBV29-1	16	CSVDLGTSGFYNEQFF